Shown below are 30 T cell receptor beta chains from a single sample sequenced in a study of cytomegalovirus exposure and HLA in healthy donors. The primer mix had 60 Vbeta and 13 Jbeta primers. Method: immunoSEQ multiplex PCR; TCRdb's copy keeps in-frame clones and lacks some. The specimen's table records approximately 120,000 clones. The sequenced sample consisted of PBMCs. The receptors were gathered from a man aged 25-45 years in good health and CMV-seronegative.

The chain is built from TRBV7-3 and TRBJ2-1, with TRBD2 matching 7 bases. The V and J ends lost 5 bases and 1 base, in that order; junction bases with no gene match: 11. The CDR3 covers 17 residues. CDR1 and CDR2 from the germline V gene are SGHTA and FQGTGA. Here the CDR3 DNA reads TGTGCCAGCAGCGACGGAAGACTAGCTGATTCCTACAATGAGCAGTTCTTC. Amino acids: CASSDGRLADSYNEQFF.

J is TRBJ2-6 and V is TRBV5-6; a possible D gene is TRBD2 (6 bases). Germline values: CDR1 SGHDT, CDR2 YYEEEE. With 5 bases removed from V and 2 bases from J, the gap between germline ends came to 14 bases. The CDR3 sequence is 16 residues long. CDR3 sequence reads: CASRRDLGTGANVLTF. CDR3 DNA: TGTGCCAGCAGGCGGGACCTAGGTACTGGGGCCAACGTCCTGACTTTC.

The J gene is TRBJ1-4, the V gene TRBV2; D is undetermined. Between the trimmed V and J ends, which lost 10 bases and 6 bases, there was a span of 12 bases. CDR1 is SNHLY and CDR2 is FYNNEI in the germline V gene. The CDR3 totals 12 residues. The DNA for the CDR3 is TGTGCCATAGGGATGAGGGATGAAAAACTGTTTTTT. It specifies CAIGMRDEKLFF.

CDR3: CASSLVAGGLNIQYF. Written as DNA, the CDR3 is TGTGCCAGCAGCTTAGTGGCAGGGGGGTTAAACATTCAGTACTTC. The genes are TRBV11-2 and TRBJ2-4; possible D gene TRBD1, 7 bases. The germline V gene has CDR1 SGHAT and CDR2 FQNNGV. Trimming took 1 base from V and 6 from J, leaving 13 bases between them. The CDR3 has 15 residues. Combining the CDR3 with reference TRBV11-2 and TRBJ2-4 gives the whole variable domain EAGVAQSPRYKIIEKRQSVAFWCNPISGHATLYWYQQILGQGPKLLIQFQNNGVVDDSQLPKDRFSAERLKGVDSTLKIQPAKLEDSAVYLCASSLVAGGLNIQYFGAGTRLSVL.

V and J are TRBV28 and TRBJ1-1; TRBD1 might be the D (5 bases). The ends were cut back, 4 bases at V and 4 bases at J, with 16 bases in the middle. This CDR3 is built from 15 residues. Germline V gene data show CDR1 as MDHEN and CDR2 as SYDVKM. CDR3 loop: CASSSPEGTRTEAFF. The CDR3 DNA reads as TGTGCCAGCAGTTCCCCGGAGGGGACTCGCACTGAAGCTTTCTTT.

The chain couples TRBV7-8 to TRBJ2-1; 10 bases are a match to TRBD1. This CDR3 has 16 amino acids. The germline CDR1 and CDR2 sequences are SGHVS and FQNEAQ. V lost 2 bases to trimming and J lost 12 bases; unmatched junction nucleotides: 13. CDR3 sequence: CASSLSGTGASKGQFF. The DNA for the CDR3 is TGTGCCAGCAGCTTAAGCGGGACAGGGGCCTCGAAGGGGCAGTTCTTC. Together with reference TRBV7-8 and TRBJ2-1, the CDR3 gives the full variable domain: GAGVSQSPRYKVAKRGQDVALRCDPISGHVSLFWYQQALGQGPEFLTYFQNEAQLDKSGLPSDRFFAERPEGSVSTLKIQRTQQEDSAVYLCASSLSGTGASKGQFFGPGTRLTVL.

The rearrangement uses TRBV4-1 and TRBJ2-4; the D gene is possibly TRBD2 (6 bases). Germline assignment: CDR1 MGHRA and CDR2 YSYEKL. There are 14 residues in the CDR3. V was cut by 1 base and J by 7 bases, with 11 bases left in between. The CDR3 DNA sequence: TGCGCCAGCAGCCAAGGGGATGGAGGGAACATTCAGTACTTC. It translates to CASSQGDGGNIQYF.

The chain carries TRBV7-2 and TRBJ1-1, with D perhaps TRBD1 (5 bases). The V gene's germline CDR1 is SGHTA and CDR2 FQGNSA. V was clipped by 1 base and J by 1 base, with 10 bases between them. This CDR3 is built from 15 residues. This CDR3 reads CASSLEGQKNTEAFF. In DNA form, the CDR3 reads TGTGCCAGCAGCTTAGAGGGGCAGAAGAACACTGAAGCTTTCTTT.

The DNA for the CDR3 is TGCGCCAGCAGCTTATGGACTAGCGGCGGGGGTGAGCAGTTCTTC. Translated, it gives CASSLWTSGGGEQFF. The rearrangement links TRBV5-1 to TRBJ2-1, with TRBD2 matching over 10 bases. The CDR3 has 15 residues. The V gene end was trimmed by 2 bases and the J gene end by 9 bases; junction bases not matched to a gene: 8. Germline V gene lookup returns CDR1 SGHRS and CDR2 YFSETQ.

Concerning this clone itself: The same CDR3 is also encoded by other DNA sequences in this sample. The chain uses TRBV27 and TRBJ1-5; 7 nucleotides line up with TRBD1. The CDR3 runs to 14 residues. Germline loops: CDR1 MNHEY, CDR2 SMNVEV (reference sequence). With 2 bases clipped from V and 2 bases from J, the junction kept 0 bases outside the gene matches. As DNA, the CDR3 is TGTGCCAGCAGTTTACAGGGGGGCAATCAGCCCCAGCATTTT. This encodes CASSLQGGNQPQHF.

This rearrangement joins TRBV5-4 to TRBJ2-5, with 13 bases matching TRBD2. J lost 5 bases, V lost 2 bases, and 6 bases had no gene match. Per the germline V gene, CDR1 is SGHNT and CDR2 is YYREEE (reference sequence). This CDR3 is built from 16 residues. The CDR3 DNA sequence: TGTGCCAGCAGCTTCCGTACGACTAGCGGGGGGGAGACCCAGTACTTC. Translated, it gives CASSFRTTSGGETQYF.

The chain combines TRBV29-1 with TRBJ2-3; no clear D. Germline loops: CDR1 SQVTM, CDR2 ANQGSEA. The CDR3 runs to 13 residues. Trimming cost V 0 bases and J 1 base, with 5 bases left between them. This chain's CDR3 is CSVEDPGTDTQYF. In DNA, the CDR3 is TGCAGCGTTGAAGATCCGGGCACAGATACGCAGTATTTT.

This chain joins TRBV9 and TRBJ2-3; 10 positions match TRBD2. The CDR3 loop spans 16 amino acids. Trimming cost V 4 bases and J 3 bases; bases outside gene matches: 8. Looked up from germline, CDR1 is SGDLS and CDR2 is YYNGEE. CDR3 in DNA: TGTGCCAGCAGCCCAGGAACTAGCGGGACGACAGATACGCAGTATTTT. Its translation is CASSPGTSGTTDTQYF.

V is TRBV4-2 and J is TRBJ2-1, with TRBD2 matching 8 bases. CDR1 is LGHNA, CDR2 YNFKEQ, per germline. The CDR3 covers 16 residues. V shed 1 base, J shed 5 bases, and the junction held 7 bases outside the gene matches. The CDR3 region is CASSQAILAGNNEQFF. The CDR3 coding sequence is TGTGCCAGCAGCCAAGCGATATTAGCGGGAAACAATGAGCAGTTCTTC.

The chain uses TRBV30 and TRBJ2-1; 9 nucleotides line up with TRBD2. V lost 0 bases and J lost 6; bases outside the gene matches: 12. Per the germline V gene, CDR1 is GTSNPN and CDR2 is SVGIG (reference sequence). This CDR3 has 17 residues. DNA for the CDR3: TGTGCCTGGAGTGTAGTCGGGACTAGCACCCCTAGCAATGAGCAGTTCTTC. It yields the protein CAWSVVGTSTPSNEQFF.

The V gene is TRBV27, the J gene TRBJ1-2; D unresolved. Per the germline V gene, CDR1 is MNHEY and CDR2 is SMNVEV (reference sequence). V gave up 5 bases and J gave up 8 bases, with 21 bases separating them. This CDR3 comprises 15 residues. Here the CDR3 DNA reads TGTGCCAGCAGTGCCTGGAACATGGGCCCGGGAGGCTACACCTTC. Its protein product is CASSAWNMGPGGYTF.

The chain links TRBV6-6 to TRBJ2-1, with TRBD1 matching 8 bases. Looked up from germline, CDR1 is MNHNY and CDR2 is SVGAGI (reference sequence). V lost 2 bases to trimming and J lost 4 bases; unmatched junction nucleotides: 7. The CDR3 runs 16 residues. CDR3 sequence reads: CASSYGRDRRYNEQFF. The CDR3 bases are TGTGCCAGCAGTTACGGCCGGGACAGGCGATACAATGAGCAGTTCTTC.

This chain uses TRBV15 with TRBJ2-1; tentative D call: TRBD2 (6 bases). Germline CDR1 LNHNV, CDR2 YYDKDF (reference sequence). The CDR3 is 14 amino acids. Between the trimmed V and J ends, which lost 6 bases and 3 bases, there was a span of 12 bases. The CDR3 sequence is CATSIAENYNEQFF. The CDR3 DNA reads TGTGCCACCAGTATAGCGGAGAACTACAATGAGCAGTTCTTC.

The rearrangement links TRBV30 to TRBJ1-1; possibly TRBD1 for D (5 bases). This CDR3 contains 15 residues. V was cut by 2 bases and J by 1 base, with 14 bases left in between. CDR1 is GTSNPN and CDR2 is SVGIG in the germline V gene (reference sequence). The CDR3 sequence is CAWSSGRGGNTEAFF. DNA of the CDR3: TGTGCCTGGAGTAGCGGGAGGGGAGGGAACACTGAAGCTTTCTTT.

The gene calls are TRBV30 and TRBJ1-2, with D perhaps TRBD1 (6 bases). V gave up 2 bases and J gave up 4 bases, with 11 bases separating them. CDR1 GTSNPN and CDR2 SVGIG come from the germline V gene (reference sequence). This CDR3 contains 13 residues. The CDR3 nucleotides are TGTGCCTGGAGTAACAGGGTAGTCTATGGCTACACCTTC. This gives the protein CAWSNRVVYGYTF.

The chain couples TRBV7-2 to TRBJ2-7; the match to TRBD2 covers 14 bases. The CDR3 sequence is 14 residues long. Germline CDR1 is SGHTA and CDR2 is FQGNSA. Trimming took 5 bases from V and 3 from J; bases not matched to a gene: 0. CDR3 residues: CASSGTSGSYEQYF. CDR3 coding DNA: TGTGCCAGCAGCGGGACTAGCGGGAGCTACGAGCAGTACTTC.

This sequence joins TRBV4-2 and TRBJ2-2; D is perhaps TRBD2 (6 bases). Per germline, CDR1 LGHNA and CDR2 YNFKEQ. The ends were cut back, 0 bases at V and 6 bases at J, with 11 bases in the middle. CDR3 length equals 15 residues. CDR3 DNA sequence: TGTGCCAGCAGCCAAGAGGGGGGAGCGGCCGGGGAGCTGTTTTTT. Residues: CASSQEGGAAGELFF.

The rearrangement links TRBV7-8 to TRBJ1-5, with D possibly being TRBD1 (6 bases). V lost 8 bases to trimming and J lost 4 bases, with 15 bases between them. The CDR3 loop spans 14 amino acids. Germline V gives CDR1 SGHVS, CDR2 FQNEAQ. The CDR3 DNA is TGTGCCAGCTCGCGGGGGCATTGGAATCAGCCCCAGCATTTT. This gives the protein CASSRGHWNQPQHF.

The rearrangement joins TRBV12-2 to TRBJ2-7; the table names TRBD2, a call not compared with the DNA. TRBV12-2 is noted as a pseudogene. This CDR3 has 13 residues. CDR3 sequence: CASRLGTGYEQYF. The CDR3 coding sequence is TGTGCAAGTCGCTTAGGGACGGGGTACGAGCAGTACTTC.

The chain is built from TRBV7-9 and TRBJ2-7; maybe TRBD1 (5 bases). Germline V CDR1 and CDR2: SEHNR, FQNEAQ (reference sequence). The CDR3 runs 14 residues. The V gene lost 1 base and the J gene lost 2 bases, with 9 bases spanning the gap. The CDR3 region is CASSLVGPTYEQYF. The DNA for the CDR3 is TGTGCCAGCAGCTTAGTGGGGCCGACCTACGAGCAGTACTTC.

V and J are TRBV6-5 and TRBJ1-4; perhaps TRBD1 as D (6 bases). The V gene lost 0 bases and the J gene lost 8 bases, with 13 bases spanning the gap. The CDR3 covers 15 residues. Germline loops: CDR1 MNHEY, CDR2 SVGAGI. The CDR3 sequence is CASSYSGALGEKLFF. DNA of the CDR3: TGTGCCAGCAGTTACTCGGGGGCCCTAGGCGAAAAACTGTTTTTT.

The chain is built from TRBV2 and TRBJ1-2; possibly TRBD1 for D (5 bases). CDR1 is SNHLY and CDR2 is FYNNEI in the germline V gene. V was clipped by 5 bases and J by 3 bases, with 16 bases between them. The CDR3 length is 15 residues. The CDR3 region has the DNA TGTGCCAGCAGTTCGGAAAGGGGTGGCCACTATGGCTACACCTTC. Translated, it gives CASSSERGGHYGYTF.

CDR3 sequence reads: CASSSGRAWETQYF. CDR3 DNA sequence: TGCGCCAGCAGCTCCGGGAGGGCCTGGGAGACCCAGTACTTC. The genes are TRBV5-1 and TRBJ2-5; 8 bases are a match to TRBD2. The junction had 6 bases not matched to a gene; V was cut back by 3 bases and J by 5 bases. Germline CDR1 reads SGHRS; CDR2 reads YFSETQ. This CDR3 comprises 14 residues.

The CDR3 coding sequence is TGTGCCAGCAGTTTTCTCGGGTACACTGAAGCTTTCTTT. This gives the protein CASSFLGYTEAFF. The rearrangement links TRBV27 to TRBJ1-1, with D uncertain. The germline V gene encodes CDR1 MNHEY and CDR2 SMNVEV (reference sequence). This CDR3 spans 13 amino acids. V shed 3 bases and J shed 3 bases, with 8 bases lying between them.

This chain links TRBV29-1 with TRBJ2-3; the match to TRBD2 covers 7 bases. V lost 8 bases, J lost 0 bases, and 8 bases stayed unmatched. The CDR3 sequence is 14 residues long. CDR1 is SQVTM, CDR2 ANQGSEA, per germline. The CDR3 spells CSYDGGSSTDTQYF. The DNA of the CDR3 is TGCAGCTACGACGGGGGGTCTAGCACAGATACGCAGTATTTT.